This TCR beta chain was identified in a study of identical twins. TCRdb independently ran MiXCR on the 5' RACE reads; one entry per CDR3 protein. Of roughly 700,000 distinct CDR3 sequences in the sample, 8.5% to 9.5% were seen once. General study points: Twins shared out-of-frame alpha sequences with excess low generation probability.

Germline V lookup: CDR1 SEHNR, CDR2 FQNEAQ (reference sequence). The CDR3 covers 15 residues. V dropped 4 bases and J dropped 8 bases, with 17 bases sitting between them. Note on this clonotype: The antigen remains undetermined.

The same specimen was also included in a second study, on yellow fever vaccine responses in identical twins. This second study notes: Twins reportedly showed a vaccine T cell response that seemed partly convergent and partly personalized.

The chain has TRBV7-9 and TRBJ1-4; D unresolved. Sample: PBMCs. This receptor was taken from a woman in her late teens or twenties in good health. The CDR3 sequence: CASSSAAGVGEKLFF. The CDR3 region has the DNA TGTGCCAGCAGCTCAGCGGCTGGGGTTGGAGAAAAACTGTTTTTT.